This TCR beta chain came from a study of T-cell memory formation after mild COVID-19. TCRdb redid the calling of the 5' RACE reads with MiXCR, one entry per CDR3 protein. Of 350,000 or so distinct CDR3 sequences listed, around a fifth are singletons. Trimming removed 0 bases from V and 5 bases from J; junction bases left unmatched: 6. The germline V gene encodes CDR1 LGHNA and CDR2 YSLEER. This CDR3 has 16 residues. To note about this clonotype: Antigen: not known.

The study's findings and limits: There was no confirmation that second-wave clones peaking on day 37 were SARS-CoV-2 specific.

This chain connects TRBV4-3 to TRBJ1-2; 10 nucleotides align to TRBD1. The sample was PBMCs or a T cell subset sorted from them (not recorded which). The source is a man aged 18 to 29 who had mild COVID-19 (a few samples of this study predate the infection). Cell type and time point are not known. In nucleotides, the CDR3 is TGCGCCAGCAGCCAAGATCGGACAGGGGGGAAATATGGCTACACCTTC. Translating gives CASSQDRTGGKYGYTF.